Shown below are 7 T cell receptor beta chains from a single sample sequenced in a study of T cells in Graves' hyperthyroidism and ophthalmopathy. Researchers amplified the TCR beta CDR3 regions from RNA transcripts. Researchers ran a first-round RT-PCR on the TCR CDR3 using the HTBI primer set. TCRdb re-analysed the multiplex PCR reads in MiXCR, keeping a single row per CDR3 protein. The sample holds 500,000 to 800,000 distinct CDR3 sequences, less than 45% seen once. Input material: peripheral blood or thyroid tissue (not recorded which). The receptors come from an adult man with Graves' disease, either hyperthyroidism or ophthalmopathy (not recorded which).

The chain has TRBV7-9 and TRBJ2-2; D perhaps matches TRBD1 (6 bases). Per the germline V gene, CDR1 is SEHNR and CDR2 is FQNEAQ (reference sequence). V lost 2 bases, J lost 1 base, and 11 bases lay in between. CDR3 length equals 16 residues. The CDR3 nucleotides are TGTGCCAGCAGCTTATCTCAGACAGGGAACACCGGGGAGCTGTTTTTT. This encodes CASSLSQTGNTGELFF. Full variable domain (remainder filled in from reference TRBV7-9 and TRBJ2-2): DTGVSQNPRHKITKRGQNVTFRCDPISEHNRLYWYRQTLGQGPEFLTYFQNEAQLEKSRLLSDRFSAERPKGSFSTLEIQRTEQGDSAMYLCASSLSQTGNTGELFFGEGSRLTVL.

The chain combines TRBV7-9 with TRBJ2-7, with D tentatively TRBD2 (6 bases). Trimming cost V 5 bases and J 2 bases, with 16 bases left between them. The germline V gene has CDR1 SEHNR and CDR2 FQNEAQ (reference sequence). This CDR3 region has 15 residues. The CDR3: CASSHRWGETYEQYF. The CDR3 DNA is TGTGCCAGCAGCCACCGGTGGGGGGAGACCTACGAGCAGTACTTC.

This clonotype was detected a few times. CDR3 coding DNA: TGTGCCAGCAGCTTGGAGGCGAGGGGCACTGAAGCTTTCTTT. As protein: CASSLEARGTEAFF. The rearrangement links TRBV7-2 to TRBJ1-1, with a weak D call TRBD1 (5 bases). Germline V gives CDR1 SGHTA, CDR2 FQGNSA. The V and J ends lost 3 bases and 4 bases respectively, with 12 bases between them. This CDR3 is 14 amino acids long.

V and J are TRBV6-5 and TRBJ1-2; tentative D call: TRBD1 (6 bases). Trimming took off 2 bases at V and 4 bases at J, with 11 bases between the two ends. The germline V gene has CDR1 MNHEY and CDR2 SVGAGI. The CDR3 loop spans 14 amino acids. The CDR3 reads CASSYGDRTYGYTF. The CDR3 region has the DNA TGTGCCAGCAGTTACGGTGACAGGACCTATGGCTACACCTTC.

CDR3 protein: CASSARNGHPGYTF. In nucleotides, the CDR3 is TGTGCCAGCAGTGCTAGGAACGGGCATCCTGGCTACACCTTC. The rearrangement uses TRBV25-1 and TRBJ1-2; D gene unclear. V was clipped by 4 bases and J by 7 bases, with 16 bases between them. CDR3 length: 14 amino acids. Germline values: CDR1 MGHDK, CDR2 SYGVNS.

V gene TRBV25-1 combines with J gene TRBJ1-4, with 8 bases lining up with TRBD1. Losses at the gene ends were 4 bases for V and 4 bases for J; bases not matched to a gene: 8. The germline CDR1 and CDR2 sequences are MGHDK and SYGVNS. This CDR3 spans 16 amino acids. DNA of the CDR3: TGTGCCAGCAGTGCTAGGGATGACAGGGGTAATGAAAAACTGTTTTTT. Residues: CASSARDDRGNEKLFF.

This clonotype was seen at least ten times. The chain is built from TRBV7-9 and TRBJ1-4, with 7 positions matching TRBD1. The CDR3 totals 17 residues. CDR1 and CDR2 from the germline V gene are SEHNR and FQNEAQ (reference sequence). With V trimmed by 5 bases and J by 7 bases, 16 bases remained unmatched. The CDR3 bases are TGTGCCAGCAGCCCTCCGACAGGGTCTAGGGCGATTGAAAAACTGTTTTTT. Protein: CASSPPTGSRAIEKLFF.